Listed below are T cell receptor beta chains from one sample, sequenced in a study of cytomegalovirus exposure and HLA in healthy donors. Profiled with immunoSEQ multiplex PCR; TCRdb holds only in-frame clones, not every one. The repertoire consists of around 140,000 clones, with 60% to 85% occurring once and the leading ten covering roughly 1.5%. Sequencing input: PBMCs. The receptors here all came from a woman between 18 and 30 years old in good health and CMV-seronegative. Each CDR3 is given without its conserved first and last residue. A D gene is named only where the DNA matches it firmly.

cdr3_aa: ASGSYPPNTEAF; d_call: -; v_call: TRBV12-5; j_call: TRBJ1-1
cdr3_aa: ASTGGAGVSQGGELF; d_call: TRBD2; v_call: TRBV10-2; j_call: TRBJ2-2
cdr3_aa: AIAGRSSGNTIY; d_call: -; v_call: TRBV10-3; j_call: TRBJ1-3
cdr3_aa: AIGGSGSSVTGELF; d_call: TRBD2; v_call: TRBV10-3; j_call: TRBJ2-2
cdr3_aa: ASSTLSTTETGYT; d_call: -; v_call: TRBV19; j_call: TRBJ1-2
cdr3_aa: ASSPPTGDYNEQF; d_call: -; v_call: TRBV7-9; j_call: TRBJ2-1
cdr3_aa: ASSQGQGNTEAF; d_call: TRBD1; v_call: TRBV4-1; j_call: TRBJ1-1
cdr3_aa: ASGRLDRNTEAF; d_call: -; v_call: TRBV7-9; j_call: TRBJ1-1
cdr3_aa: AISERNTEPLH; d_call: -; v_call: TRBV10-3; j_call: TRBJ1-6
cdr3_aa: ASSQWGEYNEQF; d_call: -; v_call: TRBV4-2; j_call: TRBJ2-1
cdr3_aa: ASGAGDLTDTQY; d_call: -; v_call: TRBV5-1; j_call: TRBJ2-3
cdr3_aa: ASSAQGAQGSSYEQY; d_call: TRBD1; v_call: TRBV5-1; j_call: TRBJ2-7
cdr3_aa: ASSQALGRGGYGYT; d_call: -; v_call: TRBV4-2; j_call: TRBJ1-2
cdr3_aa: ASTKRGNTGELF; d_call: TRBD2; v_call: TRBV7-2; j_call: TRBJ2-2
cdr3_aa: AWSVSGYSNQPQH; d_call: -; v_call: TRBV30; j_call: TRBJ1-5
cdr3_aa: ASSPPGQENTEAF; d_call: TRBD1; v_call: TRBV28; j_call: TRBJ1-1
cdr3_aa: ATSRDPGLNEKLF; d_call: -; v_call: TRBV15; j_call: TRBJ1-4
cdr3_aa: ASSQIPLDSSGANVLT; d_call: -; v_call: TRBV14; j_call: TRBJ2-6
cdr3_aa: AVGTATEAF; d_call: TRBD1; v_call: TRBV10-3; j_call: TRBJ1-1
cdr3_aa: ASSSGTGGDTGELF; d_call: TRBD1; v_call: TRBV5-1; j_call: TRBJ2-2